Listed below are T cell receptor beta chains from one sample, sequenced in a study of shared clonotypes between healthy human individuals. TCRdb keeps only in-frame clones here, not all; method: immunoSEQ multiplex PCR. Among roughly 1,500,000 clones listed, approximately 98.5% were seen once. The specimen was naive CD4+ T cells sorted from blood. All receptors derive from a man aged 25-40 years in good health. CDR3s leave out the opening cysteine and the closing phenylalanine or tryptophan.

TRBV6-5 | ASGGPRERTYEQY
TRBV28 | ASSLPTVGGHSYNEQF
TRBV5-5 | ASSLAPDGRSGELF
TRBV29-1 | SVDYGYT
TRBV18 | ASSPRPGSSYEQY
TRBV30 | AWSKYGSSNEQF
TRBV18 | ASSPLDRGGEQY
TRBV15 | ATGTGASTGELF
TRBV19 | ARYPTGGWTDTQY
TRBV29-1 | SVQQGRPGYGYT
TRBV9 | ASSERTGRWAGYT
TRBV9 | ASSVAPWGLDEQY
TRBV6-5 | ASSPQGGREGYT
TRBV7-9 | ASSLDRVSEQY
TRBV2 | ASSEYGAGQGESNYGYT
TRBV5-5 | ASSLVGGVDQETQY
TRBV28 | ASSLWDRGYEQY
TRBV15 | ATSRDRELPSEQY
TRBV18 | ASSRGGRDEKLF
TRBV9 | ASSVARPEKQDTQY
TRBV9 | ASSVAAGQGVSEAF
TRBV6-5 | ASSYDRGKRTEAF
TRBV9 | ASSVGSGPYEQY
TRBV14 | ASSHSWGQVLQETQY
TRBV11-2 | ASSLNRYSYEQY
TRBV29-1 | SANDRVNTGELF
TRBV7-9 | ASSPPSWEQY
TRBV11-1 | ASSFGDSSYNEQF
TRBV11-2 | ASSLAGDRRDEQY
TRBV5-1 | ASSVVRETQY
TRBV9 | ASSVGGLGNEQF
TRBV15 | ATSRDRISGRARSYNEQF
TRBV27 | ASSFSLPRPTF
TRBV5-1 | ASKWGENTEAF
TRBV7-9 | ASSPPQGPYTEAF
TRBV27 | ASSLSDGKSKTQY
TRBV2 | ASSPGQGMNTEAF
TRBV2 | ASNQNRGSLGSYEQY
TRBV2 | ASSEYTGELF
TRBV4-2 | ASSQGHGLSTYEQY
TRBV10-1 | ASSTVRRGSSYNEQF
TRBV15 | ATSRVLAGGSGGEQF
TRBV7-9 | ASSLSELDGVLT
TRBV19 | ASSMGLAGADTQY
TRBV6-6 | ASSFSSDVLAGELF
TRBV29-1 | SVDLAGGFGVGTQY
TRBV5-1 | ASSLALAGTDTQY
TRBV5-1 | ASSPDSPSDEQY
TRBV10-3 | AISESSGLDYGYT
TRBV6-1 | ASSGLAGGGEQF
TRBV9 | ASSPIGTGETQY
TRBV15 | ATSRVSGGAKNIQY
TRBV25-1 | ASSETANYGYT
TRBV7-8 | ASSLLRGRQF
TRBV6-5 | ASSLLAGGQSSEQY
TRBV29-1 | SVAGLAGTDTQY
TRBV27 | ASSKLPPGTGGNQPQH
TRBV27 | ATRDREYSNQPQH
TRBV5-1 | ASSSDRLVAEAF